The 28 T cell receptor beta chains reported below all come from one sample, sequenced in a study of T-cell reconstitution after alpha-beta-depleted transplantation in children. It was with unique molecular identifiers that the TCRbeta library was prepared. TCRdb reanalysed the PCR reads using MiXCR and keeps one entry per CDR3 protein. The sample shows about 900,000 distinct CDR3 sequences, 25% to 30% of them seen only once. Specimen: PBMCs, mostly from graft donor cells, collected 360 days after TCRalphabeta/CD19-depleted stem cell transplant. All receptors come from a boy under two years old who had a stem cell transplant for SCID, so the T cells may come from the graft donor.

J is TRBJ2-1 and V is TRBV29-1, with D perhaps matching TRBD2 (7 bases). CDR3 length equals 15 residues. Germline CDR1 and CDR2: SQVTM and ANQGSEA. The V and J ends lost 5 bases and 6 bases respectively, with 20 bases between them. CDR3 amino acids: CSVLRKGGPGNEQFF. CDR3 bases: TGCAGCGTTCTTCGGAAGGGGGGGCCAGGCAATGAGCAGTTCTTC.

The chain has TRBV5-5 and TRBJ2-3; possibly TRBD2 for D (5 bases). This CDR3 has 12 residues. Germline CDR1 reads SGHKS; CDR2 reads YYEKEE (reference sequence). V was shortened by 0 bases and J by 10 bases, with 9 bases between the two germline ends. CDR3 residues: CASSLGLKAQYF. The CDR3 DNA reads TGTGCCAGCAGCTTGGGACTAAAGGCGCAGTATTTT. Combining the CDR3 with reference TRBV5-5 and TRBJ2-3 gives the whole variable domain DAGVTQSPTHLIKTRGQQVTLRCSPISGHKSVSWYQQVLGQGPQFIFQYYEKEERGRGNFPDRFSARQFPNYSSELNVNALLLGDSALYLCASSLGLKAQYFGPGTRLTVL.

V usage is TRBV18 and J usage is TRBJ1-5; D remains ambiguous. The CDR3 sequence is 14 residues long. V lost 2 bases and J 6 bases, leaving 11 bases between the germline ends. Germline CDR1 reads KGHSH; CDR2 reads LQKENI. In DNA form, the CDR3 reads TGTGCCAGCTCACCAATCCCCCAGCGTCAGCCCCAGCATTTT. This translates into CASSPIPQRQPQHF.

This clonotype has a handful of counts. The chain uses TRBV24-1 and TRBJ2-3; no definite D call. The CDR3 contains 14 residues. Trimming removed 4 bases at V and 4 bases at J, with 11 bases between. Germline V gene data show CDR1 as KGHDR and CDR2 as SFDVKD. The CDR3 sequence is CATSDVKAADTQYF. DNA of the CDR3: TGTGCCACCAGTGACGTGAAGGCGGCAGATACGCAGTATTTT.

The chain has TRBV21-1 and TRBJ2-1; TRBD2, the D gene given by the table, was not confirmed from the DNA. TRBV21-1 is recorded as a pseudogene. The CDR3 has 15 amino acids. The CDR3 loop is CASSNWSGGRQEQFF. CDR3 DNA sequence: TGTGCCAGCAGCAATTGGAGCGGGGGGCGTCAGGAGCAGTTCTTC.

V is TRBV20-1 and J is TRBJ2-3, with 11 bases matching TRBD1. J was trimmed by 5 bases and V by 7 bases; bases with no gene match: 8. The CDR3 contains 14 residues. Germline values: CDR1 DFQATT, CDR2 SNEGSKA (reference sequence). The CDR3 is CSERTGGAVDTQYF. The CDR3 region has the DNA TGCAGTGAGCGGACAGGGGGCGCGGTAGATACGCAGTATTTT.

The chain links TRBV2 to TRBJ1-5; no definite D call. V shed 5 bases and J shed 2 bases, with 13 bases lying between them. This CDR3 is built from 15 residues. The germline V gene encodes CDR1 SNHLY and CDR2 FYNNEI. The CDR3 spells CASSLGFLGNQPQHF. Here the CDR3 DNA reads TGTGCCAGCAGTCTAGGCTTTTTGGGCAATCAGCCCCAGCATTTT.

V gene TRBV12-3 or TRBV12-4 combines with J gene TRBJ2-7; a possible D gene is TRBD2 (5 bases). V lost 5 bases and J lost 5, with 16 bases in between. The CDR3 extends over 14 amino acids. This CDR3 is CASSRVAPSDEQYF. The CDR3 DNA is TGTGCCAGCAGTAGGGTAGCGCCCTCGGACGAGCAGTACTTC.

In its sample, this clonotype was seen a few times. The chain is built from TRBV4-1 and TRBJ2-3; D call uncertain. Trimming cost V 3 bases and J 0 bases, with 13 bases left between them. The CDR3 totals 16 residues. Germline V gene lookup returns CDR1 MGHRA and CDR2 YSYEKL. As DNA, the CDR3 is TGCGCCAGCAGCCATCCAACCCATACTAGCACAGATACGCAGTATTTT. This codes for CASSHPTHTSTDTQYF.

A few counts support this clonotype. The rearrangement links TRBV9 to TRBJ2-5; possible D gene TRBD1, 6 bases. The CDR3 extends over 16 amino acids. V lost 7 bases and J lost 1, with 20 bases in between. Germline CDR1 reads SGDLS; CDR2 reads YYNGEE. CDR3 sequence: CASGGPQGKSQETQYF. The CDR3 DNA reads TGTGCCAGCGGGGGACCGCAGGGGAAATCCCAAGAGACCCAGTACTTC.

This clonotype was seen a handful of times. The chain has TRBV4-1 and TRBJ2-7; D is ambiguous. Germline values: CDR1 MGHRA, CDR2 YSYEKL. The CDR3 extends over 14 amino acids. V shed 1 base and J shed 7 bases, with 14 bases lying between them. CDR3 sequence (DNA): TGCGCCAGCAGCCAAGCCCAAAGGAATTTTGAGCAGTACTTC. This codes for CASSQAQRNFEQYF.

This clonotype has a single count. This sequence joins TRBV29-1 and TRBJ1-1; unclear D gene. The germline CDR1 and CDR2 sequences are SQVTM and ANQGSEA. V was cut by 4 bases and J by 2 bases, with 11 bases left in between. This CDR3 has 13 residues. CDR3 coding DNA: TGCAGCGTTGTTCTGGGTTTCAACACTGAAGCTTTCTTT. This sequence encodes CSVVLGFNTEAFF.

J is TRBJ2-3 and V is TRBV20-1, with 7 bases aligning to TRBD2. Germline assignment: CDR1 DFQATT and CDR2 SNEGSKA (reference sequence). This CDR3 has 13 amino acids. V lost 6 bases to trimming and J lost 0 bases; unmatched junction nucleotides: 3. CDR3 protein: CSAERGSTDTQYF. DNA for the CDR3: TGCAGTGCCGAGCGGGGTAGCACAGATACGCAGTATTTT.

The chain joins TRBV7-3 to TRBJ1-1; D is unclear. The germline V and J ends were trimmed by 5 bases and 3 bases, with 13 bases remaining between them. CDR3 length: 14 residues. The germline CDR1 and CDR2 sequences are SGHTA and FQGTGA. In DNA form, the CDR3 reads TGTGCCAGCAGCCCGGGGTGGGGAGACACTGAAGCTTTCTTT. Amino acids: CASSPGWGDTEAFF.

This clonotype was counted between two and nine times. The V and J genes are TRBV6-2 or TRBV6-3 and TRBJ2-2, with D maybe TRBD1 (7 bases). The V and J ends lost 0 bases and 4 bases respectively, with 21 bases between them. CDR1 and CDR2 from the germline V gene are MNHEY and SVGEGT. The CDR3 length is 19 residues. CDR3 sequence: CASSYSILSQGEATGELFF. The CDR3, as DNA: TGTGCCAGCAGTTACTCGATTTTGAGCCAGGGGGAGGCCACCGGGGAGCTGTTTTTT.

The V call is TRBV11-2, the J call TRBJ2-3; D call uncertain. CDR3 length: 18 amino acids. Germline V CDR1 and CDR2: SGHAT, FQNNGV. The V gene lost 2 bases and the J gene lost 1 base, with 19 bases spanning the gap. The DNA for the CDR3 is TGTGCCAGCAGCTTAAAACCACGACTTCCCCCTGGCACAGATACGCAGTATTTT. This sequence encodes CASSLKPRLPPGTDTQYF.

The gene calls are TRBV7-6 and TRBJ2-2; maybe TRBD1 (6 bases). Trimming took 5 bases from V and 3 from J, leaving 22 bases between them. Germline CDR1 reads SGHVS; CDR2 reads FNYEAQ. The CDR3 extends over 18 amino acids. CDR3 loop: CASSPRGGSGTDTGELFF. The CDR3 DNA follows: TGTGCCAGCAGCCCCAGAGGGGGATCTGGTACGGACACCGGGGAGCTGTTTTTT.

The gene calls are TRBV4-1 and TRBJ1-1, with TRBD1 identical over 9 bases. V dropped 2 bases and J dropped 4; count of bases not matched to a gene: 17. The CDR3 runs 19 residues. Germline CDR1 and CDR2: MGHRA and YSYEKL. CDR3 loop: CASSQTLPGTGSPGTEAFF. The CDR3, as DNA: TGCGCCAGCAGCCAAACCCTCCCCGGGACAGGGAGTCCGGGCACTGAAGCTTTCTTT.

The chain has TRBV2 and TRBJ2-4, with a weak D call TRBD1 (5 bases). The CDR3 length is 13 residues. Looked up from germline, CDR1 is SNHLY and CDR2 is FYNNEI. Trimming took off 7 bases at V and 5 bases at J, with 12 bases between the two ends. CDR3 in DNA: TGTGCCAGCAAGTCAGGGCCCCAAAACATTCAGTACTTC. Translated, it gives CASKSGPQNIQYF. The full variable domain, with the rest looked up from reference TRBV2 and TRBJ2-4, is EPEVTQTPSHQVTQMGQEVILRCVPISNHLYFYWYRQILGQKVEFLVSFYNNEISEKSEIFDDQFSVERPDGSNFTLKIRSTKLEDSAMYFCASKSGPQNIQYFGAGTRLSVL.

This clonotype was counted only a few times. The chain recombines TRBV20-1 with TRBJ2-5; D assignment may be TRBD1 or TRBD2 (5 bases each). The CDR3 is made up of 10 amino acids. CDR1 and CDR2 from the germline V gene are DFQATT and SNEGSKA (reference sequence). The CDR3 protein is CSVGTWTQYF. The CDR3 nucleotides are TGCAGCGTCGGGACGTGGACCCAGTACTTC.

The CDR3 is CASSVGIAGAQGAKNIQYF. Here the CDR3 DNA reads TGTGCCAGCAGCGTAGGAATAGCGGGGGCACAGGGGGCCAAAAACATTCAGTACTTC. V gene TRBV9 combines with J gene TRBJ2-4; TRBD2 aligns across 9 bases. The CDR3 covers 19 residues. CDR1 and CDR2 from the germline V gene are SGDLS and YYNGEE. V trimming: 0 bases; J trimming: 1 base; junction bases outside the gene matches: 11.

This clonotype was observed many times. One junction end disagrees with the germline gene, perhaps due to a read error. The chain employs TRBV5-1 and TRBJ1-4; D might be TRBD1 (6 bases). The CDR3 consists of 13 residues. Per germline, CDR1 SGHRS and CDR2 YFSETQ. CDR3 amino acids: CASSLGGSEKLFF. The CDR3 DNA is TGTGCCAGCAGCTTGGGGGGCTCCGAAAAACTGTTTTTT.

This chain joins TRBV12-3 or TRBV12-4 and TRBJ2-3; 9 nucleotides align to TRBD2. V gave up 6 bases and J gave up 3 bases; unmatched junction bases: 10. There are 16 residues in the CDR3. CDR3 nucleotides: TGTGCCAGCAGGATGGGAGGCGGGGGGGCAACAGATACGCAGTATTTT. This sequence encodes CASRMGGGGATDTQYF.

This rearrangement joins TRBV29-1 to TRBJ1-2; 7 bases align to TRBD1. Trimming removed 5 bases from V and 4 bases from J; junction bases left unmatched: 4. CDR1 and CDR2 (germline): SQVTM, ANQGSEA. The CDR3 extends over 12 amino acids. The CDR3 loop is CSVNRGAYGYTF. The CDR3 nucleotides are TGCAGCGTTAACAGGGGAGCCTATGGCTACACCTTC.

This clonotype was seen a single time. The V and J genes are TRBV7-6 and TRBJ2-2, with TRBD1 matching over 11 bases. The V and J ends lost 7 bases and 6 bases, in that order; junction bases with no gene match: 7. CDR3 size: 15 residues. Germline V gene data show CDR1 as SGHVS and CDR2 as FNYEAQ. This CDR3 is CASTRGTGGSGELFF. CDR3 nucleotide sequence: TGTGCCAGCACCCGGGGGACAGGGGGGTCCGGGGAGCTGTTTTTT.

V and J are TRBV10-3 and TRBJ2-5; D might be TRBD1 or TRBD2, each matching 5 bases. This CDR3 contains 11 residues. The ends were cut back, 10 bases at V and 9 bases at J, with 15 bases in the middle. The germline V gene has CDR1 ENHRY and CDR2 SYGVKD. Here the CDR3 DNA reads TGTGCCACGACAGCAAGAGGGGCCCAGTACTTC. It codes for CATTARGAQYF.

The V gene is TRBV7-3, the J gene TRBJ2-6; TRBD2 might be the D (6 bases). The CDR3 has 15 residues. From germline, CDR1 is SGHTA and CDR2 FQGTGA. Between the trimmed V and J ends, which lost 3 bases and 4 bases, there was a span of 10 bases. The CDR3 loop reads CASSLGLRGANVLTF. In DNA form, the CDR3 reads TGTGCCAGCAGCTTGGGACTGAGAGGGGCCAACGTCCTGACTTTC.

This chain joins TRBV20-1 and TRBJ2-2; no firm D call. V lost 2 bases, J lost 6 bases, and 4 bases lay in between. Looked up from germline, CDR1 is DFQATT and CDR2 is SNEGSKA (reference sequence). The CDR3 runs to 11 residues. CDR3 amino acids: CSARSPGELFF. DNA for the CDR3: TGCAGTGCTAGAAGTCCCGGGGAGCTGTTTTTT.